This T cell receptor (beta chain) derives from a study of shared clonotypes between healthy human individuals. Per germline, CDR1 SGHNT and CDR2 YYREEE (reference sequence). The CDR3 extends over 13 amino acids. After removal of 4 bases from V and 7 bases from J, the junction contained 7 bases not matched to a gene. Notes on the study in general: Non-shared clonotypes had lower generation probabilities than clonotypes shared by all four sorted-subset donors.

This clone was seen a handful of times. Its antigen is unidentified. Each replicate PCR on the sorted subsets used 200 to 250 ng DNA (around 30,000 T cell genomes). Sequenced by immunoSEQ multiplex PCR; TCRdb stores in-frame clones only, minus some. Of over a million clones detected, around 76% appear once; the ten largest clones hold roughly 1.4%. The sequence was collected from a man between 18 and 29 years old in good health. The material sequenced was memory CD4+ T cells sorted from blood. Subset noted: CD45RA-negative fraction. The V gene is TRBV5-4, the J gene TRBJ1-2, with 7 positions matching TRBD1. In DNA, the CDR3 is TGTGCCAGCAGCCAAGGGACAGTGTCTGGCTACACCTTC. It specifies CASSQGTVSGYTF. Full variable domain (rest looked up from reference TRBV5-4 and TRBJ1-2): ETGVTQSPTHLIKTRGQQVTLRCSSQSGHNTVSWYQQALGQGPQFIFQYYREEENGRGNFPPRFSGLQFPNYSSELNVNALELDDSALYLCASSQGTVSGYTFGSGTRLTVV.